Below, 19 T cell receptor beta chains from the same sample are listed, as sequenced in a study of T-cell reconstitution after alpha-beta-depleted transplantation in children. TCRbeta library construction was performed incorporating unique molecular identifiers. A single record per CDR3 protein comes from TCRdb applying MiXCR to the PCR reads. Here the sample spans roughly 340,000 distinct CDR3 sequences, 15% to 20% being singletons. Here the sequenced sample was PBMCs, mostly from graft donor cells, taken 360 days after TCRalphabeta/CD19-depleted stem cell transplant. The receptors were gathered from a male patient aged 2 to 10 who had a stem cell transplant for acute lymphoblastic leukemia, so the T cells may come from the graft donor.

The chain joins TRBV28 to TRBJ2-7; D tentatively reads TRBD1 or TRBD2 (5 bases each). Between the trimmed V and J ends, which lost 6 bases and 3 bases, there was a span of 18 bases. The CDR3 has 15 residues. Germline CDR1 is MDHEN and CDR2 is SYDVKM. DNA of the CDR3: TGTGCCAGCAGACCCCCTAGGGACCAAATCTACGAGCAGTACTTC. Translating gives CASRPPRDQIYEQYF.

The chain has TRBV3-1 and TRBJ2-7, with D possibly being TRBD1 (6 bases). The germline gives CDR1 LGHDT, CDR2 YNNKEL (reference sequence). V was clipped by 4 bases and J by 3 bases, with 13 bases between them. The CDR3 covers 14 residues. CDR3 coding DNA: TGTGCCAGCAGCCGACCGACAGGCAGCTACGAGCAGTACTTC. Translating gives CASSRPTGSYEQYF.

The rearrangement joins TRBV12-3 or TRBV12-4 to TRBJ2-3, with TRBD2 matching 12 bases. The CDR3 is 21 residues long. V lost 3 bases, J lost 0 bases, and 16 bases stayed unmatched. The CDR3 sequence is CASSFPPHLTSGSSSTDTQYF. CDR3 nucleotides: TGTGCCAGCAGTTTTCCCCCCCACCTGACTAGCGGGAGCTCTAGCACAGATACGCAGTATTTT.

This clonotype has more than one count but fewer than ten. This chain connects TRBV25-1 to TRBJ1-1; a weak D match, TRBD1 (6 bases). The germline CDR1 and CDR2 sequences are MGHDK and SYGVNS. The CDR3 has 14 amino acids. With 6 bases removed from V and 1 base from J, the gap between germline ends came to 12 bases. The CDR3 DNA is TGTGCCAGCAGAGAGACAGGCAAGAACACTGAAGCTTTCTTT. Encoded protein: CASRETGKNTEAFF.

This clonotype was recorded at least ten times. The V and J genes are TRBV29-1 and TRBJ1-1, with 10 bases identical to TRBD1. This CDR3 spans 14 amino acids. Germline lookup yields CDR1 SQVTM and CDR2 ANQGSEA. Germline trimming cut 7 bases from V and 4 bases from J; bases unmatched to any gene: 9. The CDR3, as DNA: TGCAGCGCAGCCGGGACAGGGGTCGGCACTGAAGCTTTCTTT. Its translation: CSAAGTGVGTEAFF. Full variable domain (outside the CDR3, taken from reference TRBV29-1 and TRBJ1-1): SAVISQKPSRDICQRGTSLTIQCQVDSQVTMMFWYRQQPGQSLTLIATANQGSEATYESGFVIDKFPISRPNLTFSTLTVSNMSPEDSSIYLCSAAGTGVGTEAFFGQGTRLTVV.

The chain combines TRBV2 with TRBJ2-6; possibly TRBD2 for D (6 bases). The CDR3 runs 16 residues. CDR1 and CDR2 from the germline V gene are SNHLY and FYNNEI. V was shortened by 4 bases and J by 0 bases, with 10 bases between the two germline ends. The CDR3 reads CASSVAELSGANVLTF. CDR3 nucleotide sequence: TGTGCCAGCAGTGTAGCGGAACTCTCTGGGGCCAACGTCCTGACTTTC. Looking up the rest from reference TRBV2 and TRBJ2-6 gives the full variable domain: EPEVTQTPSHQVTQMGQEVILRCVPISNHLYFYWYRQILGQKVEFLVSFYNNEISEKSEIFDDQFSVERPDGSNFTLKIRSTKLEDSAMYFCASSVAELSGANVLTFGAGSRLTVL.

As regards this clonotype: A junction end diverges from the germline sequence, so it may reflect a read error. The chain combines TRBV7-9 with TRBJ2-3; 9 positions match TRBD1. The CDR3 sequence is 16 residues long. Germline CDR1 SEHNR, CDR2 FQNEAQ (reference sequence). The CDR3 here is CASTLLPGQGTDTPYF. In nucleotides, the CDR3 is TGTGCCAGCACCCTTCTCCCGGGACAGGGCACAGATACGCCGTATTTT.

V gene TRBV12-3 or TRBV12-4 combines with J gene TRBJ1-4; unclear D gene. V gave up 1 base and J gave up 6 bases, with 9 bases separating them. This CDR3 spans 14 amino acids. CDR3 amino acids: CASSLGTADEKLFF. The CDR3 nucleotides read TGTGCCAGCAGTTTAGGGACTGCGGATGAAAAACTGTTTTTT.

This clonotype was observed a few times. This chain joins TRBV7-9 and TRBJ2-1; unclear D gene. The ends were cut back, 8 bases at V and 5 bases at J, with 22 bases in the middle. The CDR3 totals 16 residues. Germline CDR1 SEHNR, CDR2 FQNEAQ (reference sequence). The CDR3 DNA reads TGTGCCAGCGAACTTGCCAGCCTTAAACGGCACAATGAGCAGTTCTTC. Translated, it gives CASELASLKRHNEQFF.

The chain uses TRBV28 and TRBJ2-7; tentative D call: TRBD1 (7 bases). Germline CDR1 and CDR2: MDHEN and SYDVKM. The CDR3 runs 14 residues. V shed 4 bases and J shed 6 bases, with 16 bases lying between them. Here the CDR3 reads CASSYALQGGEQYF. Written as DNA, the CDR3 is TGTGCCAGCAGTTATGCTTTGCAGGGGGGCGAGCAGTACTTC.

Points on this clonotype: Compared with germline, one end of the junction differs, possibly owing to a read error. The gene calls are TRBV7-3 and TRBJ2-3; 8 nucleotides match TRBD2. Germline loops: CDR1 SGHTA, CDR2 FQGTGA. CDR3 length: 16 amino acids. The CDR3 loop reads CASSPPKTLADQLIPF. The DNA for the CDR3 is TGTGCCAGCAGCCCCCCTAAAACACTAGCGGACCAACTCATCCCTTTT.

The chain employs TRBV6-2 or TRBV6-3 and TRBJ2-7; D might be TRBD1 or TRBD2, each matching 6 bases. Germline V gives CDR1 MNHEY, CDR2 SVGEGT. The CDR3 is made up of 16 amino acids. V lost 4 bases and J lost 2, with 18 bases in between. CDR3 residues: CASSWDIGGPPYEQYF. CDR3 coding DNA: TGTGCCAGCAGTTGGGACATAGGGGGGCCTCCCTACGAGCAGTACTTC.

This clonotype was seen ten or more times. The rearrangement uses TRBV19 and TRBJ2-1, with D possibly matching TRBD2 (5 bases). Germline-derived CDR1 and CDR2 are LNHDA and SQIVND (reference sequence). The CDR3 spans 15 residues. V lost 0 bases and J 4 bases, leaving 10 bases between the germline ends. The CDR3 DNA reads TGTGCCAGTAGTATAGAAGGCGGGCCTTACAATGAGCAGTTCTTC. This sequence encodes CASSIEGGPYNEQFF.

This clonotype was seen more than once but under ten times. The gene calls are TRBV6-5 and TRBJ2-5, with D maybe TRBD1 (5 bases). The CDR3 loop spans 12 amino acids. V lost 0 bases to trimming and J lost 7 bases, with 6 bases between them. Looked up from germline, CDR1 is MNHEY and CDR2 is SVGAGI. CDR3 in DNA: TGTGCCAGCAGTTACTCGCAGGGGACCCAGTACTTC. Its translation is CASSYSQGTQYF.

The rearrangement links TRBV20-1 to TRBJ2-5; D remains unclear. The CDR3 totals 14 residues. CDR1 is DFQATT and CDR2 is SNEGSKA in the germline V gene (reference sequence). With 0 bases removed from V and 2 bases from J, the gap between germline ends came to 10 bases. The CDR3 spells CSAREPRRQETQYF. CDR3 DNA: TGCAGTGCTAGAGAGCCTCGGCGACAAGAGACCCAGTACTTC.

The chain carries TRBV28 and TRBJ1-4; no firm D call. The CDR3 loop spans 13 amino acids. Germline V gene data show CDR1 as MDHEN and CDR2 as SYDVKM. The V end lost 4 bases, the J end lost 8 bases, and 11 bases lay between the germline ends. CDR3 residues: CASSSGLGEKLFF. Written as DNA, the CDR3 is TGTGCCAGCAGTTCTGGGTTGGGGGAAAAACTGTTTTTT. Filled out from reference TRBV28 and TRBJ1-4, the complete variable domain reads DVKVTQSSRYLVKRTGEKVFLECVQDMDHENMFWYRQDPGLGLRLIYFSYDVKMKEKGDIPEGYSVSREKKERFSLILESASTNQTSMYLCASSSGLGEKLFFGSGTQLSVL.

This clonotype was observed many times. The rearrangement uses TRBV3-1 and TRBJ1-1, with D hard to call. Trimming removed 1 base from V and 8 bases from J, with 5 bases in between. CDR1 is LGHDT and CDR2 is YNNKEL in the germline V gene (reference sequence). The CDR3 is 11 residues long. The CDR3 bases are TGTGCCAGCAGCCAAGCTCGCGAAGCTTTCTTT. Amino acid sequence: CASSQAREAFF.

This clonotype was found a few times. The DNA of the CDR3 is TGCAGCGGCGAGGGGGACCCAAATGAGCAGTTCTTC. This encodes CSGEGDPNEQFF. The chain joins TRBV29-1 to TRBJ2-1; tentative D call: TRBD1 (6 bases). Trimming removed 7 bases at V and 7 bases at J, with 14 bases between. This CDR3 has 12 residues. Germline CDR1 reads SQVTM; CDR2 reads ANQGSEA.

This clonotype was recorded many times. The chain has TRBV12-3 or TRBV12-4 and TRBJ2-5; the D is unclear. The CDR3 contains 10 residues. The V and J ends lost 6 bases and 5 bases respectively, with 4 bases between them. The CDR3 sequence is CASRKETQYF. As DNA, the CDR3 is TGTGCCAGCAGAAAGGAGACCCAGTACTTC.